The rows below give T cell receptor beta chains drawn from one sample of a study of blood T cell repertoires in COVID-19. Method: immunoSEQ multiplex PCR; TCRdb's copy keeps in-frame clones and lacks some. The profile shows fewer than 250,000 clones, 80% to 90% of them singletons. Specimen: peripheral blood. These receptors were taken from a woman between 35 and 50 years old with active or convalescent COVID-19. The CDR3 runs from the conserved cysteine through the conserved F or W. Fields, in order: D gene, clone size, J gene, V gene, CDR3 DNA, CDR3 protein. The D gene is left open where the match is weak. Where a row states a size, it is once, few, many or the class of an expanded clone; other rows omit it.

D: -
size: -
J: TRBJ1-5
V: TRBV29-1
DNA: TGCAGCGTTGCCGGAGAGAGCAATCAGCCCCAGCATTTT
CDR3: CSVAGESNQPQHF

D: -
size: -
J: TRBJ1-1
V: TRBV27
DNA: TGTGCCAGCAGTTTATCCTCCGGAAGACAGAACACTGAAGCTTTCTTT
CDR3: CASSLSSGRQNTEAFF

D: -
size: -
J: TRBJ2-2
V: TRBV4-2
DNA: TGTGCCAGCAGCCAAGTCCCTCCGAGGGGGGGCACCGGGGAGCTGTTTTTT
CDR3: CASSQVPPRGGTGELFF

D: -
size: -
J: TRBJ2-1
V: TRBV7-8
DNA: TGTGCCAGCAGCTTAGCTGGGTTAGCCGATGAGCAGTTCTTC
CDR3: CASSLAGLADEQFF

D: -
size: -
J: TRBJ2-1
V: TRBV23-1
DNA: TGCGCCAGCAGTCAGACCCGGGATGAAGACTACAATGAGCAGTTCTTC
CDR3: CASSQTRDEDYNEQFF

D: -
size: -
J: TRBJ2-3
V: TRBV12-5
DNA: TGTGCTAGTGGTTCCATTGCCCGAGCTGCCGGGGATACGCAGTATTTT
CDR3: CASGSIARAAGDTQYF

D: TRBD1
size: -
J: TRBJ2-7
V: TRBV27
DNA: TGTGCCAGCAGACTTCGAGACGGGACAGGGGTGGTCGAGCAGTACTTC
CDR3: CASRLRDGTGVVEQYF

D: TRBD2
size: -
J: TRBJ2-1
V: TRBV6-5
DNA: TGTGCCAGCAGTTACGGACTAGCGGACTACAATGAGCAGTTCTTC
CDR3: CASSYGLADYNEQFF

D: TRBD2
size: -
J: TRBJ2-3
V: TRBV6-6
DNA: TGTGCCAGCAGTTACCCCTTACTAGCGGGGAAAGATACGCAGTATTTT
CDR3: CASSYPLLAGKDTQYF

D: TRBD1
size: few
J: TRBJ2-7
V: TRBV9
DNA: TGTGCCAGCAGCGCCGGACAGGTCCGCGAGCAGTACTTC
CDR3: CASSAGQVREQYF

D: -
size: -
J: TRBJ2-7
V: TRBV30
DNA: TGTGCCTGGAGCTTTGACCCTGCCGCTCCTAGCGAGCAGTACTTC
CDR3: CAWSFDPAAPSEQYF

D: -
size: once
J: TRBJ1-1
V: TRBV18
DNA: TGTGCCACCCAGCCCGGGGGAAACACTGAAGCTTTCTTT
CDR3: CATQPGGNTEAFF

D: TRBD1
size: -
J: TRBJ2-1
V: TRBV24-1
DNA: TGTGCCACCAGTGCTGGACAGGGGGTTAATGAGCAGTTCTTC
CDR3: CATSAGQGVNEQFF

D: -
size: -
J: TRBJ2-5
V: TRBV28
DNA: TGTGCCAGCAGTTCCCCCTCACACCCCAGACAAGAGACCCAGTACTTC
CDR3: CASSSPSHPRQETQYF

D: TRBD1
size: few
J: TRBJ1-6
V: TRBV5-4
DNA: TGTGCCAGCAGCTTGGGGACAGGGGAGATTGAACCCCTCCACTTT
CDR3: CASSLGTGEIEPLHF

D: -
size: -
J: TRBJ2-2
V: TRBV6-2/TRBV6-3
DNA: TGTGCCAGCAGCCCTATTGTCTCTGCGCCCGGGGAGCTGTTTTTT
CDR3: CASSPIVSAPGELFF

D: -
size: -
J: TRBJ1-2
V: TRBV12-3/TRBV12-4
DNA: TGTGCCAGCAGTTTATGGGCAAGCTATGGCTACACCTTC
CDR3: CASSLWASYGYTF

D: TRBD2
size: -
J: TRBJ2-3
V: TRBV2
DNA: TGTGCCAGCAGGGCTAGCGGGGGCCTAAGCACAGATACGCAGTATTTT
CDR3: CASRASGGLSTDTQYF

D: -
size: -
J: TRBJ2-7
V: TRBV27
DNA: TGTGCCAGCAGTTCAGGACTCTACGAGCAGTACTTC
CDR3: CASSSGLYEQYF

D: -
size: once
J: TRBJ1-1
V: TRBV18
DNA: TGTGCCAGCTCACCAAATGCGGGAGCAGGGAACACTGAAGCTTTCTTT
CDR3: CASSPNAGAGNTEAFF

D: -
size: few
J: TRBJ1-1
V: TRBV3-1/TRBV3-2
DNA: TGTGCCAGCAGCCAAGATAGGGGTGACGGTGAAGCTTTCTTT
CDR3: CASSQDRGDGEAFF

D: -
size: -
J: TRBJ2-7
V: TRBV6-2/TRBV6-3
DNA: TGTGCCAGCAGTTACGGACCTACAGGGATTGAGCAGTACTTC
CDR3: CASSYGPTGIEQYF

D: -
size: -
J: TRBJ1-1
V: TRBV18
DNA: TGTGCCAGCTCACCAGACAGAGCCAGTGAAGCTTTCTTT
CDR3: CASSPDRASEAFF

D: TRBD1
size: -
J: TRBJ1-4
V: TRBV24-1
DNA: TGTGCCACCAGTGATTTTGGGACAGGGAAGGATGAAAAACTGTTTTTT
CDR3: CATSDFGTGKDEKLFF

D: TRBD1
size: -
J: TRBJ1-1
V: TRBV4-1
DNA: TGCGCCAGCAGTCCCGGACAGGGGGCGCGTTACACTGAAGCTTTCTTT
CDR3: CASSPGQGARYTEAFF

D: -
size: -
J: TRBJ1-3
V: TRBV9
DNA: TGTGCCAGCAGCGATAAACGGGGTTTCTCTGGAAACACCATATATTTT
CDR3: CASSDKRGFSGNTIYF

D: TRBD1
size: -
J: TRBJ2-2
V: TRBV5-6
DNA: TGTGCCAGCAGCTTGGCCTATCTGGCCAGGGGGACGGAGCTGTTTTTT
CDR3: CASSLAYLARGTELFF

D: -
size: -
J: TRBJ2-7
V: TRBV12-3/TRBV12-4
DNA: TGTGCCAGCAGTTCCAAAGCAAACGAGCAGTACTTC
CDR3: CASSSKANEQYF

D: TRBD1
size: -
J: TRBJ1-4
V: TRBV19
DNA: TGTGCCAGTAACGCCGGGACAGTTAATGAAAAACTGTTTTTT
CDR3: CASNAGTVNEKLFF

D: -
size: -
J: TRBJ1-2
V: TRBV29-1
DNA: TGCAGCGTTGAAGAGGCCGAGGAAGGCTACACCTTC
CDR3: CSVEEAEEGYTF

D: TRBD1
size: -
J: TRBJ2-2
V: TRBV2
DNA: TGTGCCAGCAGTTTCGGGACAGGGAGGAGCACCGGGGAGCTGTTTTTT
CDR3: CASSFGTGRSTGELFF

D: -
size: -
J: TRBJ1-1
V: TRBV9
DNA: TGTGCCAGCAGCGTAGGGGAGTTGAACACTGAAGCTTTCTTT
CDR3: CASSVGELNTEAFF

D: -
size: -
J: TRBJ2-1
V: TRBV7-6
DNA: TGTGCCAGCAGCTCCGCCGGGACTGCGCATCTTGAGCAGTTCTTC
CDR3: CASSSAGTAHLEQFF